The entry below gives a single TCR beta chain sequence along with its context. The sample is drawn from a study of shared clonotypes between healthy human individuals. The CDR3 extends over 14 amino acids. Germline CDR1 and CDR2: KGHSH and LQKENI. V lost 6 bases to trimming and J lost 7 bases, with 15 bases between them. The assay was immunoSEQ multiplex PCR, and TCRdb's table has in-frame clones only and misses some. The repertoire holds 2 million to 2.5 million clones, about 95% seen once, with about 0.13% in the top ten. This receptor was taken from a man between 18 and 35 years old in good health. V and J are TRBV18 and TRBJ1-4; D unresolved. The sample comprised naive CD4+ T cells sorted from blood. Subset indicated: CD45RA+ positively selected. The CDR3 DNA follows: TGTGCCAGCTCGCCGGGATCCGGGGTTGAAAAACTGTTTTTT. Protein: CASSPGSGVEKLFF.